The clone carrying this TCR beta chain was seen only a few times. No antigen is known for it. This entry belongs to a study of T-cell memory formation after mild COVID-19. Background on the study: TCR clusters showed largely donor specificity. General study results and limits: The authors left the SARS-CoV-2 specificity of second-wave clones peaking on day 37 unconfirmed.

TCRdb reprocessed the 5' RACE reads via MiXCR and lists one record per CDR3 protein. Of hundreds of thousands of distinct CDR3 sequences listed, over 20% were seen once; the top ten hold around 12%. The CDR3 spans 12 residues. V was trimmed by 2 bases and J by 6 bases, leaving 9 bases between them. Germline-derived CDR1 and CDR2 are SGHRS and YFSETQ. The sequence derives from an adult woman who had mild COVID-19 (a few samples of this study predate the infection). Cell type and time point are not known. The sample was PBMCs or a T cell subset sorted from them (not recorded which). V is TRBV5-1 and J is TRBJ2-7; D is perhaps TRBD1 (5 bases). CDR3 coding DNA: TGCGCCAGCAGCTTAAAGGGGCTCGAGCAGTACTTC. Amino acids: CASSLKGLEQYF.